The entry below describes one T cell receptor (beta chain). This CDR3 is 16 amino acids long. Germline trimming cut 0 bases from V and 6 bases from J; bases unmatched to any gene: 6. Germline V lookup: CDR1 SGHRS, CDR2 YFSETQ. These data originate in a study of blood T cell repertoires in COVID-19. Repertoires were generated with immunoSEQ multiplex PCR, while TCRdb's copy carries only in-frame clones and drops some. The profile shows around 55,000 clones, over 80% of them singletons. The material sequenced was peripheral blood. The rearrangement uses TRBV5-1 and TRBJ2-1; 10 nucleotides line up with TRBD2. The TCR sequence derives from a man in his forties or fifties with COVID-19, enrolled during active disease. The CDR3 protein is CASSLVASGSFNEQFF. DNA for the CDR3: TGCGCCAGCAGCTTGGTGGCTAGCGGGAGTTTCAATGAGCAGTTCTTC.